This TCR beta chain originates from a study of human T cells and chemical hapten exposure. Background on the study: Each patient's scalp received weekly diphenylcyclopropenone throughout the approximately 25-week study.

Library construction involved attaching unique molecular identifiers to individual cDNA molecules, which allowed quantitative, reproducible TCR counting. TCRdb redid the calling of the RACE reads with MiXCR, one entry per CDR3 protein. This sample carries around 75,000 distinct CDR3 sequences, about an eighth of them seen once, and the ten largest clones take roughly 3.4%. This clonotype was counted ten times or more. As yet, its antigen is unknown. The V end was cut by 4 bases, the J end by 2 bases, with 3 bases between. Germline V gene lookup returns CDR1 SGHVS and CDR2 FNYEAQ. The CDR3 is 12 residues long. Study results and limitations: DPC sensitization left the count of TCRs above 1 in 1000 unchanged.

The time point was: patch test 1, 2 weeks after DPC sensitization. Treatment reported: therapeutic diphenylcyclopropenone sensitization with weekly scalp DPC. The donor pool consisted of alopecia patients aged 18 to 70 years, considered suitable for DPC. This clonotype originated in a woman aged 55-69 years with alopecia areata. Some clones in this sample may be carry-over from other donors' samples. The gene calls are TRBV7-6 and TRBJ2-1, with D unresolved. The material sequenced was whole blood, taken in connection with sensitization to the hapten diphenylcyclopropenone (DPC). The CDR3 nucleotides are TGTGCCAGCAGCTCGCCCTACAATGAGCAGTTCTTC. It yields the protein CASSSPYNEQFF.